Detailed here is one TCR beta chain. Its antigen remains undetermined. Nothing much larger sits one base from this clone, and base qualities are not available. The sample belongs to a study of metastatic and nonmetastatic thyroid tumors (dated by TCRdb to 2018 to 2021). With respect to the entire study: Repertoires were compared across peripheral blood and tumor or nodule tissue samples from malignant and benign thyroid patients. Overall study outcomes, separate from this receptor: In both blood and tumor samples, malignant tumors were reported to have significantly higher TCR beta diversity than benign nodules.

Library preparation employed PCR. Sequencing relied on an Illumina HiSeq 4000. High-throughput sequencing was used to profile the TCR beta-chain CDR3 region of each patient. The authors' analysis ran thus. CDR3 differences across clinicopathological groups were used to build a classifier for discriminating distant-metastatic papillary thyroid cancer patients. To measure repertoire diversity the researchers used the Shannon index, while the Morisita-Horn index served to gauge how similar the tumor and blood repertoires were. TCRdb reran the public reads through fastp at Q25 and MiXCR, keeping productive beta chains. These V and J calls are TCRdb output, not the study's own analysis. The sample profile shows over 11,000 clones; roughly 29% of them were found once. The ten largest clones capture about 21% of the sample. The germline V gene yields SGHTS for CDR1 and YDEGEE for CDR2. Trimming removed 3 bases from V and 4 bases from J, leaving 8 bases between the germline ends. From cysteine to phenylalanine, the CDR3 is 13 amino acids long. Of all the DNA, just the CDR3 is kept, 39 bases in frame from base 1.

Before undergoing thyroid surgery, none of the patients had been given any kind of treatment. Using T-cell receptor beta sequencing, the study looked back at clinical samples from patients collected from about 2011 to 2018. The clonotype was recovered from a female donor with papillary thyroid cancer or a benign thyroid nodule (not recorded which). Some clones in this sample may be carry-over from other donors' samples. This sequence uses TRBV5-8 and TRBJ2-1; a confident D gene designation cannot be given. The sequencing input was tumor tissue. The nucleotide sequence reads TGTGCCAGCAGCTATGGACGATACAATGAGCAGTTCTTC. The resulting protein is CASSYGRYNEQFF.